The clone carrying this TCR beta chain was found a few times. Antigen specificity is unknown. Expressed TCRB transcripts were sequenced after all isolated RNA was converted to cDNA. TCRdb's copy holds only in-frame clones and misses some; the assay was immunoSEQ multiplex PCR. The sample comprises 310,000 or so clones, roughly 9% of which are singletons, and 1% rests with the top ten. CD45RO/CCR7/CD25/CD127/CD95/CD27 separated CD4+ naive, central memory, regulatory and stem cell-like memory cells by sorting. The germline gives CDR1 MNHEY, CDR2 SVGAGI. The CDR3 runs 16 residues. V was trimmed by 2 bases and J by 0 bases, leaving 13 bases between them. The record originates from a study of beta chain features in type 1 diabetes. Looking at the study overall: Cell yields, gender and age were similar in healthy donors and patients. Study-level results: When Type 1 diabetes patients were examined, their TCRB CDR3s proved moderately but significantly shorter in all four CD4+ subsets.

The chain couples TRBV6-5 to TRBJ1-1; D perhaps matches TRBD1 (5 bases). Specimen: central memory CD4+ T cells from blood. This clonotype was obtained from a man younger than 45 with type 1 diabetes. The CDR3, as DNA: TGTGCCAGCAGTTACCCCCTGGGACGGTTGAACACTGAAGCTTTCTTT. Translating it yields CASSYPLGRLNTEAFF.